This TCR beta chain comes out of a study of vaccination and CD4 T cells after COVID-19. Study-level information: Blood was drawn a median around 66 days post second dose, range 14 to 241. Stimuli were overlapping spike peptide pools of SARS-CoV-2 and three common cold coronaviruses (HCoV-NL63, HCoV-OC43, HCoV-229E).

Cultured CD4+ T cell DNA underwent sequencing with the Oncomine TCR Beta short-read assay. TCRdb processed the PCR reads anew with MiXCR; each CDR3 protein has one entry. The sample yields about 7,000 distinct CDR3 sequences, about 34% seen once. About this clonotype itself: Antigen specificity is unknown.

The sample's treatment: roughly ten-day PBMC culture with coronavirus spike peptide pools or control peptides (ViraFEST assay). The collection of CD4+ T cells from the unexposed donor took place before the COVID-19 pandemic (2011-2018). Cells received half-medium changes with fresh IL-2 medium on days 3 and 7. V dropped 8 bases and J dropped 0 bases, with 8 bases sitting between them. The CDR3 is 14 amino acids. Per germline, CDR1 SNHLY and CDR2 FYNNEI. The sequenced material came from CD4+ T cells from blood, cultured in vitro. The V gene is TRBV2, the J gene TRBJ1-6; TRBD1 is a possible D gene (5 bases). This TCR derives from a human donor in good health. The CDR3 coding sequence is TGTGCCAGCGCAGGGAGCTCCTATAATTCACCCCTCCACTTT. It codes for CASAGSSYNSPLHF.